This is a list of T cell receptor beta chains from one sample in a study of blood T cell repertoires in COVID-19. Sequencing was performed with immunoSEQ multiplex PCR; in TCRdb, only in-frame clones are kept and a portion is missing. Among around 79,000 clones listed, around 89% were seen once. Sequencing was carried out using peripheral blood. These receptors were collected from a human donor in a cohort sampled during active COVID-19. CDR3s include the opening cysteine and the closing phenylalanine or tryptophan. D genes are given only for firm matches. Where a row states a size, it is once, few, many or the class of an expanded clone; other rows omit it.

clone size,J gene,D gene,V gene,CDR3 protein,CDR3 DNA
.,TRBJ2-3,TRBD2,TRBV24-1,CATSVKGLAGVANTQYF,TGTGCCACCAGTGTCAAGGGACTAGCGGGAGTCGCGAATACGCAGTATTTT
.,TRBJ2-7,TRBD1,TRBV7-2,CASSLIGTGAYEQYF,TGTGCCAGCAGCTTAATCGGGACAGGTGCTTACGAGCAGTACTTC
.,TRBJ2-3,TRBD1,TRBV11-3,CASSSGQGGGTDTQYF,TGTGCCAGCAGCTCCGGACAGGGCGGTGGCACAGATACGCAGTATTTT
.,TRBJ1-3,.,TRBV7-8,CASSLDRQADGNTIYF,TGTGCCAGCAGCTTAGATAGGCAGGCCGACGGAAACACCATATATTTT
.,TRBJ1-2,.,TRBV5-4,CASSLGRGEPGGYTF,TGTGCCAGCAGCTTGGGTAGGGGCGAACCGGGCGGCTACACCTTC
.,TRBJ2-3,.,TRBV19,CASSIVPGDTQYF,TGTGCCAGTAGTATAGTACCGGGGGATACGCAGTATTTT
.,TRBJ1-1,TRBD1,TRBV7-9,CASSPSGGMNTEAFF,TGTGCCAGCAGCCCGTCAGGGGGGATGAACACTGAAGCTTTCTTT
.,TRBJ1-1,TRBD1,TRBV5-4,CASSLEKQGGNTEAFF,TGTGCCAGCAGCTTGGAGAAACAGGGGGGGAACACTGAAGCTTTCTTT
.,TRBJ2-7,TRBD1,TRBV5-1,CASSSRGQGAYEQYF,TGCGCCAGCAGCTCGCGGGGACAGGGGGCCTACGAGCAGTACTTC
few,TRBJ1-3,TRBD1,TRBV30,CAWSEGTGGNTIYF,TGTGCCTGGAGTGAAGGGACAGGGGGAAACACCATATATTTT
.,TRBJ1-2,TRBD1,TRBV2,CASSEISGQGFYTF,TGTGCCAGCAGTGAAATCTCGGGACAGGGATTCTACACCTTC
.,TRBJ2-2,TRBD1,TRBV28,CASEMTGVFRGTGELFF,TGTGCCAGTGAGATGACAGGGGTATTCCGCGGCACCGGGGAGCTGTTTTTT
once,TRBJ1-1,TRBD1,TRBV3-1/TRBV3-2,CASSQEMWGQGTEAFF,TGTGCCAGCAGCCAAGAAATGTGGGGACAGGGGACTGAAGCTTTCTTT
.,TRBJ1-1,.,TRBV10-1,CASSESGDTGEAFF,TGCGCCAGCAGTGAGTCGGGTGACACAGGAGAAGCTTTCTTT
.,TRBJ2-2,.,TRBV7-9,CASSLEIGELFF,TGTGCCAGCAGCTTAGAGATCGGTGAGCTGTTTTTT
.,TRBJ1-2,.,TRBV3-1/TRBV3-2,CASSQGPMGYTF,TGTGCCAGCAGCCAAGGGCCGATGGGCTACACCTTC
.,TRBJ1-2,TRBD1,TRBV27,CASSRDRGSGGYTF,TGTGCCAGCAGCCGGGACAGGGGCTCCGGCGGCTACACCTTC
.,TRBJ2-5,.,TRBV21-1,CASSTGGETQYF,TGTGCCAGCAGCACGGGGGGGGAGACCCAGTACTTC
.,TRBJ2-1,.,TRBV5-1,CASSLDIGSYNEQFF,TGCGCCAGCAGCCTCGACATCGGCTCCTACAATGAGCAGTTCTTC
.,TRBJ2-5,TRBD2,TRBV6-5,CASRAGGEETQYF,TGTGCCAGCCGAGCGGGAGGGGAAGAGACCCAGTACTTC
.,TRBJ2-7,TRBD2,TRBV2,CASSEAHGSGGDIYEQYF,TGTGCCAGCAGTGAAGCGCACGGTAGCGGGGGGGATATATACGAGCAGTACTTC
.,TRBJ1-1,.,TRBV6-5,CASRNSGVPEAFF,TGTGCCAGCAGGAACTCAGGGGTTCCTGAAGCTTTCTTT
.,TRBJ1-2,.,TRBV6-5,CASSYSRGARGYTF,TGTGCCAGCAGTTACTCACGGGGGGCGCGGGGCTACACCTTC
.,TRBJ2-1,.,TRBV23-1,CASSHPGTPLTTYNEQFF,TGCGCCAGCAGTCATCCCGGGACTCCACTGACGACATACAATGAGCAGTTCTTC
once,TRBJ2-3,.,TRBV4-2,CASSQDFRSSYTDTQYF,TGTGCCAGCAGCCAAGACTTTAGGAGTTCCTACACAGATACGCAGTATTTT
.,TRBJ2-3,.,TRBV7-9,CASSLFGGGTDTQYF,TGTGCCAGCAGCTTATTCGGCGGAGGCACAGATACGCAGTATTTT
once,TRBJ1-2,TRBD1,TRBV5-6,CASSDTGQGKDYGYTF,TGTGCCAGCAGCGACACTGGACAGGGAAAGGACTATGGCTACACCTTC
.,TRBJ2-5,TRBD2,TRBV18,CASSRGLAKETQYF,TGTGCCAGCTCACGAGGACTAGCCAAAGAGACCCAGTACTTC
once,TRBJ2-5,.,TRBV2,CASISRNGLQETQYF,TGTGCCAGCATCTCAAGGAACGGACTTCAAGAGACCCAGTACTTC
.,TRBJ2-7,.,TRBV19,CASSRNLEIYEQYF,TGTGCCAGTAGTAGAAACCTAGAGATTTACGAGCAGTACTTC
.,TRBJ1-2,.,TRBV6-1,CASSEPEQGYTF,TGTGCCAGCAGTGAACCGGAACAGGGCTACACCTTC
.,TRBJ2-3,.,TRBV12-5,CASGPPSGTDTQYF,TGTGCTAGTGGACCCCCCTCCGGTACAGATACGCAGTATTTT
once,TRBJ2-1,TRBD2,TRBV4-2,CASSQGSGSSYNEQFF,TGTGCCAGCAGCCAAGGTAGCGGGAGCTCCTACAATGAGCAGTTCTTC
.,TRBJ1-1,.,TRBV6-6,CASSYGENTEAFF,TGTGCCAGCAGTTACGGAGAGAACACTGAAGCTTTCTTT
.,TRBJ2-6,.,TRBV2,CASAHLGRAGANVLTF,TGTGCCAGCGCCCATCTGGGCAGGGCTGGGGCCAACGTCCTGACTTTC
.,TRBJ1-2,.,TRBV7-9,CASSSSSGDANTYGYTF,TGTGCCAGCAGCTCTAGTTCGGGGGACGCCAACACCTATGGCTACACCTTC
.,TRBJ1-5,.,TRBV10-2,CASSESTGVSNQPQHF,TGCGCCAGCAGTGAGTCAACGGGGGTTAGCAATCAGCCCCAGCATTTT
.,TRBJ2-2,.,TRBV7-9,CASSHTENTGELFF,TGTGCCAGCAGCCACACCGAAAACACCGGGGAGCTGTTTTTT
.,TRBJ2-3,TRBD2,TRBV5-4,CASSLVLAGGTDTQYF,TGTGCCAGCAGCTTGGTCCTAGCGGGTGGCACAGATACGCAGTATTTT
.,TRBJ1-1,.,TRBV4-1,CASSQDPEAWYTEAFF,TGCGCCAGCAGCCAAGACCCCGAAGCCTGGTACACTGAAGCTTTCTTT
.,TRBJ2-5,TRBD2,TRBV11-2,CASSYGPAGETQYF,TGTGCCAGCAGCTATGGACCAGCGGGGGAGACCCAGTACTTC
.,TRBJ2-1,.,TRBV5-1,CASSLDSYNEQFF,TGCGCCAGCAGCTTAGACAGCTACAATGAGCAGTTCTTC
.,TRBJ2-3,TRBD2,TRBV28,CASTRTRDYTDTQYF,TGTGCCAGCACCAGGACTAGAGACTACACAGATACGCAGTATTTT
.,TRBJ1-2,.,TRBV9,CASSQIGLGLYGYTF,TGTGCCAGCAGTCAGATAGGACTGGGCCTCTATGGCTACACCTTC
.,TRBJ2-1,.,TRBV18,CASSPPNRATNYNEQFF,TGTGCCAGCTCACCTCCAAACAGGGCCACAAACTACAATGAGCAGTTCTTC
once,TRBJ2-3,.,TRBV30,CAWNGGTDTQYF,TGTGCCTGGAACGGGGGCACAGATACGCAGTATTTT
.,TRBJ2-6,.,TRBV4-1,CASSQREGGGFSGANVLTF,TGCGCCAGCAGCCAGAGGGAGGGGGGTGGTTTCTCTGGGGCCAACGTCCTGACTTTC
few,TRBJ2-7,.,TRBV14,CASSPRGEGDEQYF,TGTGCCAGCAGCCCCCGCGGCGAGGGGGACGAGCAGTACTTC
.,TRBJ2-2,TRBD2,TRBV5-6,CASSPGRGYTGELFF,TGTGCCAGCAGCCCGGGGAGGGGTTACACCGGGGAGCTGTTTTTT
.,TRBJ1-6,.,TRBV6-5,CASTLIGGPNSPLHF,TGTGCCAGCACTCTGATCGGGGGGCCCAATTCACCCCTCCACTTT
.,TRBJ2-1,TRBD2,TRBV11-1,CASSYQRDPYNEQFF,TGTGCCAGCAGCTATCAGCGGGATCCCTACAATGAGCAGTTCTTC
once,TRBJ2-7,TRBD2,TRBV29-1,CSVVIAGGPHGYEQYF,TGCAGCGTTGTAATAGCGGGAGGGCCCCATGGCTACGAGCAGTACTTC
.,TRBJ2-7,TRBD1,TRBV3-1/TRBV3-2,CASSHRDRGSHEQYF,TGTGCCAGCAGCCATCGGGACAGGGGATCCCACGAGCAGTACTTC
.,TRBJ1-3,.,TRBV28,CASSLLRRGAGNTIYF,TGTGCCAGCAGTTTGTTGCGCCGGGGGGCTGGAAACACCATATATTTT